This T cell receptor (beta chain) was retrieved from a study of blood T cell repertoires in COVID-19 (TCRdb year 2020). About the study as a whole: Collaborator samples came from the United States, Italy and Spain and covered acute and convalescent phases of COVID-19. The prospective study material was composed of cDNA or gDNA derived from T cells, B-cell-depleted T cells, or PBMCs. Subjects who had been exposed to COVID-19, were actively infected with it, or had recovered from it provided the deeply sampled blood TCRbeta repertoires that made up the dataset. A freely available public database, intended as a resource for researchers studying the immune response to SARS-CoV-2, is where the repertoires were released. Samples were obtained from the ongoing ImmuneRACE study (first 160 participants) and from approximately 1,200 subjects provided by 6 global collaborators. A de-identified subject ID, COVID-19 status, age in years and sex were almost always included in the sample metadata. Where available, HLA class I and class II types were obtained from metadata supplied by the sample provider rather than from assay-based typing.

What the work shows at the level of the full study, not this receptor alone: How much clinical and demographic metadata was included differed by source and by participant, and the metadata was provided uncurated.

The immunoSEQ Assay, a bias-controlled multiplex PCR, was used to amplify TCRbeta CDR3 regions from genomic DNA. Processing in the source paper ran as follows. Within the assay, amplification of reference gene primers was used to estimate how many nucleated cells each sample contained. To quantify the absolute abundance of each unique TCRbeta CDR3 rearrangement, sequence reads were collapsed and filtered. For each sample, productive Simpson clonality was calculated as the square root of Simpson's diversity index over productive rearrangements. The table was pulled from immuneACCESS by TCRdb, which kept in-frame rearrangements only. Such tables lose some clones; where checked, under half of the loss comes from unresolved V genes, and the rest has no known cause. V and J calls and clone size are as listed in that table; D and trimming were resolved from the DNA. This sample lists around 200,000 clones; more than 75% were detected once. Of the sample, over 4.5% is held by the ten largest clones.

Including cysteine and phenylalanine, the CDR3 has 19 amino acids. Only the CDR3 DNA stays, 57 bases, in frame from base 1. The germline ends are 18 bases apart after V is trimmed by 0 bases and J by 0 bases. Based on the germline V gene (reference sequence), the CDR1 and CDR2 sequences are LGHDT and YNNKEL. As concerns this clone: Its specific antigen is unknown. No base-level quality is on record; no much larger clone is a single base apart.

Each collaborating institution followed its own protocols to collect whole blood in K2EDTA tubes. For TCRbeta analysis, collaborator samples were shipped as frozen whole blood, as isolated PBMCs, or as DNA extracted from either sample type. The chain links TRBV3-1 (or the pseudogene TRBV3-2) with TRBJ1-3; the D gene lacks a confident call. The TCR originated in a man at least 80 years old with acute or convalescent COVID-19. Specimen: peripheral blood. The DNA sequence reads TGTGCCAGCAGCCAAGATAGGCCCCGAGGACTAGGCTCTGGAAACACCATATATTTT. Translated, this gives CASSQDRPRGLGSGNTIYF.